The 31 T cell receptor beta chains reported below all come from one sample, sequenced in a study of cytomegalovirus exposure and HLA in healthy donors. The study ran its PCR with 60 Vbeta and 13 Jbeta primers. Here immunoSEQ multiplex PCR was the method, and the copy in TCRdb shows in-frame clones only, minus some. The sample carries tens of thousands of clones, under 85% recorded once. Source material: PBMCs. Receptor source: a woman aged 40 to 55 in good health and CMV-seropositive.

The genes are TRBV29-1 and TRBJ2-4, with 13 bases fitting TRBD2. Germline V gives CDR1 SQVTM, CDR2 ANQGSEA. The CDR3 is 15 amino acids. V lost 7 bases, J lost 7 bases, and 10 bases stayed unmatched. In DNA form, the CDR3 reads TGCAGCGCAAAGACTAGCGGGGGGATAGGGAACATTCAGTACTTC. As protein: CSAKTSGGIGNIQYF.

The J gene is TRBJ2-3, the V gene TRBV19; 11 bases line up with TRBD2. J was trimmed by 2 bases and V by 1 base; bases with no gene match: 5. CDR1 is LNHDA and CDR2 is SQIVND in the germline V gene (reference sequence). The CDR3 runs to 17 residues. The CDR3 DNA sequence: TGTGCCAGTAGTATAGTTTGGACTAGCGGGTCCACAGATACGCAGTATTTT. Its protein product is CASSIVWTSGSTDTQYF.

This chain links TRBV10-3 with TRBJ2-1, with TRBD2 identical over 7 bases. Germline values: CDR1 ENHRY, CDR2 SYGVKD. This CDR3 is built from 14 residues. The junction had 7 bases not matched to a gene; V was cut back by 6 bases and J by 5 bases. The CDR3 DNA follows: TGTGCCATCAGATACAGCGGGGAAAACAATGAGCAGTTCTTC. Protein sequence: CAIRYSGENNEQFF.

This clone has only a few counts. V is TRBV6-6 and J is TRBJ2-2; the D gene is possibly TRBD2 (5 bases). CDR1 MNHNY and CDR2 SVGAGI come from the germline V gene (reference sequence). Deletions cut 2 bases from V and 3 bases from J, with 13 bases between. There are 16 residues in the CDR3. CDR3 region: CASSYPYTGDTGELFF. The CDR3 DNA sequence: TGTGCCAGCAGTTACCCCTACACCGGGGACACCGGGGAGCTGTTTTTT.

The J gene is TRBJ1-1, the V gene TRBV29-1; maybe TRBD1 (6 bases). Germline V CDR1 and CDR2: SQVTM, ANQGSEA. The length of the CDR3 is 12 residues. V was pared by 7 bases and J by 5 bases, with 14 bases between. The CDR3 here is CSAEGGRTEAFF. The CDR3 bases are TGCAGCGCCGAGGGGGGGCGGACTGAAGCTTTCTTT.

The rearrangement uses TRBV29-1 and TRBJ1-2; TRBD1 is a possible D gene (5 bases). Germline CDR1 reads SQVTM; CDR2 reads ANQGSEA. V lost 0 bases and J lost 7, with 12 bases in between. There are 13 residues in the CDR3. The DNA for the CDR3 is TGCAGCGTTGAAGATCTAGGGGCCGGTGGCTACACCTTC. It encodes CSVEDLGAGGYTF.

This chain joins TRBV28 and TRBJ1-1, with D possibly being TRBD1 (5 bases). CDR1 and CDR2 (germline): MDHEN, SYDVKM. The V end was cut by 7 bases, the J end by 6 bases, with 12 bases between. The CDR3 is made up of 12 amino acids. Here the CDR3 reads CASISGVAEAFF. The CDR3, as DNA: TGTGCCAGCATCTCGGGGGTCGCTGAAGCTTTCTTT. The full variable domain, in which reference TRBV28 and TRBJ1-1 provide the parts outside the CDR3, is DVKVTQSSRYLVKRTGEKVFLECVQDMDHENMFWYRQDPGLGLRLIYFSYDVKMKEKGDIPEGYSVSREKKERFSLILESASTNQTSMYLCASISGVAEAFFGQGTRLTVV.

The chain recombines TRBV18 with TRBJ2-7; maybe TRBD2 (6 bases). Germline-derived CDR1 and CDR2 are KGHSH and LQKENI. Trimming cost V 3 bases and J 6 bases, with 12 bases left between them. There are 13 residues in the CDR3. In nucleotides, the CDR3 is TGTGCCAGCTCACCTGGAGGGATGAGCGAGCAGTACTTC. Translating gives CASSPGGMSEQYF. Using reference TRBV18 and TRBJ2-7 for the parts outside the CDR3, the full variable domain is NAGVMQNPRHLVRRRGQEARLRCSPMKGHSHVYWYRQLPEEGLKFMVYLQKENIIDESGMPKERFSAEFPKEGPSILRIQQVVRGDSAAYFCASSPGGMSEQYFGPGTRLTVT.

The chain combines TRBV10-3 with TRBJ2-3; 8 bases fit TRBD1. J gave up 2 bases and V 10 bases, and 17 bases lay outside the gene matches. The CDR3 covers 17 residues. Germline V gene sequence: CDR1 ENHRY, CDR2 SYGVKD. This CDR3 reads CATNNSPGGVDTDTQYF. CDR3 sequence (DNA): TGTGCCACCAATAACAGTCCAGGGGGCGTAGACACAGATACGCAGTATTTT.

On this clone: The germline gene is not matched at one end of the junction; a read error may be the cause. This chain connects TRBV7-9 to TRBJ2-7; possible D gene TRBD1, 6 bases. CDR3 length: 17 residues. The germline CDR1 and CDR2 sequences are SEHNR and FQNEAQ (reference sequence). CDR3 loop: CSSSYLRDTRQGREQYF. The CDR3 bases are TGTTCCAGCAGCTACCTTCGGGACACCCGGCAAGGACGGGAGCAGTACTTC. The full variable domain, rest sourced from reference TRBV7-9 and TRBJ2-7, is DTGVSQNPRHKITKRGQNVTFRCDPISEHNRLYWYRQTLGQGPEFLTYFQNEAQLEKSRLLSDRFSAERPKGSFSTLEIQRTEQGDSAMYLCSSSYLRDTRQGREQYFGPGTRLTVT.

This clone appeared a single time. The genes are TRBV19 and TRBJ2-7; 8 bases are a match to TRBD1. Trimming cost V 5 bases and J 7 bases; bases outside gene matches: 10. CDR3 length: 14 residues. Germline CDR1 and CDR2: LNHDA and SQIVND (reference sequence). CDR3 in DNA: TGTGCCAGTAGTGAATCCGGGACAGGATGGGAGCAGTACTTC. Residues: CASSESGTGWEQYF.

This clone came up a few times. The J gene is TRBJ2-2, the V gene TRBV25-1; 9 bases agree with TRBD1. The germline gives CDR1 MGHDK, CDR2 SYGVNS. This CDR3 is 17 amino acids long. V gave up 1 base and J gave up 2 bases; unmatched junction bases: 5. CDR3 region: CASSESGQGHNTGELFF. The CDR3 nucleotides are TGTGCCAGCAGTGAATCGGGACAGGGACATAACACCGGGGAGCTGTTTTTT.

The rearrangement joins TRBV15 to TRBJ2-1; TRBD1 matches 9 bases. With 5 bases clipped from V and 3 bases from J, the junction kept 5 bases outside the gene matches. In germline, CDR1 is LNHNV, CDR2 YYDKDF (reference sequence). The CDR3 is 15 residues long. This chain's CDR3 is CATSPRQGGYNEQFF. DNA of the CDR3: TGTGCCACCAGCCCCCGACAGGGGGGCTACAATGAGCAGTTCTTC.

J is TRBJ2-7 and V is TRBV5-1; 7 nucleotides match TRBD1. Germline V gene lookup returns CDR1 SGHRS and CDR2 YFSETQ. The CDR3 consists of 15 residues. Trimming cost V 4 bases and J 0 bases; bases outside gene matches: 7. The CDR3 loop is CASSRMGQSSYEQYF. The CDR3 nucleotides read TGCGCCAGCAGCCGAATGGGACAGAGCTCCTACGAGCAGTACTTC.

V is TRBV30 and J is TRBJ2-6; possibly TRBD2 for D (5 bases). CDR1 is GTSNPN, CDR2 SVGIG, per germline (reference sequence). This CDR3 has 14 amino acids. V gave up 5 bases and J gave up 3 bases, with 11 bases separating them. The CDR3 reads CAWSRGSGANVLTF. Here the CDR3 DNA reads TGTGCCTGGTCCCGAGGGAGTGGGGCCAACGTCCTGACTTTC. Based on the CDR3 plus reference TRBV30 and TRBJ2-6, the full variable domain is SQTIHQWPATLVQPVGSPLSLECTVEGTSNPNLYWYRQAAGRGLQLLFYSVGIGQISSEVPQNLSASRPQDRQFILSSKKLLLSDSGFYLCAWSRGSGANVLTFGAGSRLTVL.

This sequence joins TRBV7-2 and TRBJ2-3, with 7 positions matching TRBD2. This CDR3 region has 16 residues. Looked up from germline, CDR1 is SGHTA and CDR2 is FQGNSA. Losses at the gene ends were 1 base for V and 2 bases for J; bases not matched to a gene: 6. The CDR3 is CASSLDGGELTDTQYF. The DNA for the CDR3 is TGTGCCAGCAGCTTAGATGGGGGGGAGCTCACAGATACGCAGTATTTT.

The rearrangement uses TRBV5-4 and TRBJ2-5; 11 nucleotides line up with TRBD1. CDR3 size: 15 residues. Germline-derived CDR1 and CDR2 are SGHNT and YYREEE (reference sequence). Germline trimming cut 4 bases from V and 4 bases from J; bases unmatched to any gene: 6. In DNA, the CDR3 is TGTGCCAGCAGCCTTCTGGACAGGGGGCGAGAGACCCAGTACTTC. It translates to CASSLLDRGRETQYF.

The V gene is TRBV7-2, the J gene TRBJ1-4; a weak D match, TRBD1 (6 bases). The V gene's germline CDR1 is SGHTA and CDR2 FQGNSA. The CDR3 runs 15 residues. V was cut by 5 bases and J by 3 bases, with 13 bases left in between. The CDR3 DNA is TGTGCCAGCAGCCCGGACAGCGTTTCTAATGAAAAACTGTTTTTT. Translation gives CASSPDSVSNEKLFF.

CDR3: CASRRGTGYTGELFF. In DNA form, the CDR3 reads TGTGCCAGCAGAAGGGGGACAGGGTACACCGGGGAGCTGTTTTTT. The chain uses TRBV11-2 and TRBJ2-2; TRBD1 matches 9 bases. The CDR3 has 15 residues. Looked up from germline, CDR1 is SGHAT and CDR2 is FQNNGV. V shed 6 bases, J shed 3 bases, and the junction held 5 bases outside the gene matches.

This clone was picked up a small number of times. CDR3 protein: CASSPEGTGNQPQHF. The CDR3 DNA reads as TGTGCCAGCAGCCCAGAGGGGACAGGCAATCAGCCCCAGCATTTT. V gene TRBV7-2 combines with J gene TRBJ1-5, with 7 bases that match TRBD1. Germline CDR1 SGHTA, CDR2 FQGNSA. V shed 5 bases and J 2 bases; nucleotides not matched to a gene: 6. The CDR3 spans 15 residues.

This clone was found once. The chain carries TRBV5-4 and TRBJ2-1, with 9 bases matching TRBD2. From germline, CDR1 is SGHNT and CDR2 YYREEE (reference sequence). Trimming cost V 4 bases and J 4 bases; bases outside gene matches: 12. The CDR3 runs 17 residues. CDR3 DNA sequence: TGTGCCAGCAGCCCGGCGGTGGCGGGGGGGTATTACAATGAGCAGTTCTTC. It codes for CASSPAVAGGYYNEQFF.

This chain joins TRBV5-6 and TRBJ1-2; weak D call: TRBD1 (6 bases). Trimming removed 3 bases from V and 4 bases from J, with 13 bases in between. This CDR3 spans 14 amino acids. Germline V gene data show CDR1 as SGHDT and CDR2 as YYEEEE. DNA of the CDR3: TGTGCCAGCAGCTCGGGGGGCCGAACCTATGGCTACACCTTC. This sequence encodes CASSSGGRTYGYTF.

This clone is medium-sized by share. V is TRBV5-6 and J is TRBJ1-4, with 8 bases identical to TRBD1. From germline, CDR1 is SGHDT and CDR2 YYEEEE. With V trimmed by 4 bases and J by 5 bases, 7 bases remained unmatched. The CDR3 sequence is 15 residues long. CDR3 bases: TGTGCCAGCAGCCGGCCGGGACAGGCAAATGAAAAACTGTTTTTT. Its translation: CASSRPGQANEKLFF.

This clone was found many times. The V and J genes are TRBV4-1 and TRBJ2-2, with TRBD1 matching over 9 bases. Per germline, CDR1 MGHRA and CDR2 YSYEKL. The CDR3 consists of 19 residues. V lost 0 bases to trimming and J lost 1 base; unmatched junction nucleotides: 9. The CDR3 bases are TGCGCCAGCAGCCAAGATAACAGGGGGCGCTGGGGGAACACCGGGGAGCTGTTTTTT. Its translation: CASSQDNRGRWGNTGELFF.

J is TRBJ2-4 and V is TRBV28; a weak D match, TRBD1 (6 bases). The CDR3 extends over 13 amino acids. The germline V gene has CDR1 MDHEN and CDR2 SYDVKM. V lost 8 bases, J lost 6 bases, and 14 bases lay in between. The CDR3 protein is CASREQGGNIQYF. The CDR3 DNA is TGTGCCAGCCGTGAACAGGGCGGAAACATTCAGTACTTC.

This chain uses TRBV27 with TRBJ1-5; 10 nucleotides align to TRBD1. The CDR3 extends over 15 amino acids. V gave up 8 bases and J gave up 3 bases; unmatched junction bases: 7. Germline V gene lookup returns CDR1 MNHEY and CDR2 SMNVEV (reference sequence). CDR3 bases: TGTGCCAGCGCTGGGGGACAGGGGAACAATCAGCCCCAGCATTTT. It specifies CASAGGQGNNQPQHF.

Only a few counts were recorded for this clone. The rearrangement joins TRBV27 to TRBJ2-5; 9 positions match TRBD2. CDR1 and CDR2 from the germline V gene are MNHEY and SMNVEV (reference sequence). V trimming: 4 bases; J trimming: 11 bases; junction bases outside the gene matches: 11. The CDR3 contains 14 residues. CDR3 loop: CASSSSQWTSAQYF. The CDR3 bases are TGTGCCAGCAGTTCTTCTCAATGGACTAGCGCACAGTACTTC.

The chain has TRBV7-2 and TRBJ2-3; 16 bases line up with TRBD2. Germline assignment: CDR1 SGHTA and CDR2 FQGNSA. Losses at the gene ends were 6 bases for V and 5 bases for J; bases not matched to a gene: 11. The CDR3 consists of 18 residues. CDR3 in amino acids: CASRRPGTSGGAKDTQYF. CDR3 DNA sequence: TGTGCCAGCAGGCGTCCCGGGACTAGCGGGGGGGCTAAAGATACGCAGTATTTT.

The table lists this clone with a count of one. This chain links TRBV28 with TRBJ2-7, with D possibly matching TRBD2 (6 bases). V was pared by 4 bases and J by 5 bases, with 6 bases between. There are 11 residues in the CDR3. CDR1 is MDHEN, CDR2 SYDVKM, per germline. Here the CDR3 reads CASSSGDEQYF. CDR3 coding DNA: TGTGCCAGCAGTTCGGGAGACGAGCAGTACTTC.

This clone was counted a few times. The chain uses TRBV10-3 and TRBJ1-2; 7 bases agree with TRBD1. V shed 0 bases and J 5 bases; nucleotides not matched to a gene: 0. There are 13 residues in the CDR3. CDR1 is ENHRY and CDR2 is SYGVKD in the germline V gene. The CDR3 spells CAISESGQYGYTF. The CDR3 bases are TGTGCCATCAGTGAGTCGGGACAGTATGGCTACACCTTC.

The rearrangement joins TRBV27 to TRBJ2-1, with 8 positions matching TRBD2. The V gene end was trimmed by 8 bases and the J gene end by 5 bases; junction bases not matched to a gene: 8. Germline loops: CDR1 MNHEY, CDR2 SMNVEV (reference sequence). This CDR3 comprises 14 residues. Here the CDR3 reads CASGASGLNNEQFF. CDR3 nucleotides: TGTGCCAGCGGTGCTAGCGGGTTGAACAATGAGCAGTTCTTC.